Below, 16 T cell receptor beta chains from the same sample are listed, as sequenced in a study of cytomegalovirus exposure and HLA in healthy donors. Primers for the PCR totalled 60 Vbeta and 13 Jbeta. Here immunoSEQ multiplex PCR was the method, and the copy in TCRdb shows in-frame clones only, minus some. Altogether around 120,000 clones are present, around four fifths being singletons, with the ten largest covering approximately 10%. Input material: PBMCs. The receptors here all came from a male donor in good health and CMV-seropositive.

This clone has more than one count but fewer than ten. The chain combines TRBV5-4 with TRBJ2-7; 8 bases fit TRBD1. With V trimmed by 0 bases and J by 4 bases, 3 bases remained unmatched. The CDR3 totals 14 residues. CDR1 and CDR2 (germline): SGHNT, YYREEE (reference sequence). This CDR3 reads CASSLGGQVYEQYF. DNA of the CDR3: TGTGCCAGCAGCTTGGGGGGACAGGTATACGAGCAGTACTTC.

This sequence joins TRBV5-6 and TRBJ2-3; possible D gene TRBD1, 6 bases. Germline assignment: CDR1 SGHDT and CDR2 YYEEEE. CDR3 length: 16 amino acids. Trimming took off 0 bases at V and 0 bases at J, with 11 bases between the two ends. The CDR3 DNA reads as TGTGCCAGCAGCTTGGCCGTAACAGGGAGCACAGATACGCAGTATTTT. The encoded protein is CASSLAVTGSTDTQYF.

The CDR3 sequence is CASSLSTSAEQFF. The CDR3 DNA is TGTGCCAGCAGTTTATCGACTAGCGCTGAGCAGTTCTTC. The chain links TRBV27 to TRBJ2-1; TRBD2 agrees at 8 bases. The junction had 1 base not matched to a gene; V was cut back by 0 bases and J by 9 bases. The CDR3 consists of 13 residues. Germline V gives CDR1 MNHEY, CDR2 SMNVEV (reference sequence).

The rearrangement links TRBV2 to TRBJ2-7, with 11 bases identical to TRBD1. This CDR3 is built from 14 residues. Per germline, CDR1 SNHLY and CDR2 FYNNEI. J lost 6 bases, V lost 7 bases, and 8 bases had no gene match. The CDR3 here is CASKGWTGGGEQYF. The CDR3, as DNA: TGTGCCAGCAAAGGATGGACAGGGGGCGGCGAGCAGTACTTC. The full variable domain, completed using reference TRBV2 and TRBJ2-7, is EPEVTQTPSHQVTQMGQEVILRCVPISNHLYFYWYRQILGQKVEFLVSFYNNEISEKSEIFDDQFSVERPDGSNFTLKIRSTKLEDSAMYFCASKGWTGGGEQYFGPGTRLTVT.

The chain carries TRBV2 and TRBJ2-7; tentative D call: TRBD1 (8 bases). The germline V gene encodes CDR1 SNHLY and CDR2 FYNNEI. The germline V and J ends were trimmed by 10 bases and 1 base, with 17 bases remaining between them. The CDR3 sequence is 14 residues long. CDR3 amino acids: CATNRGDRSYEQYF. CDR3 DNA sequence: TGTGCCACGAACCGGGGGGACAGGTCCTACGAGCAGTACTTC. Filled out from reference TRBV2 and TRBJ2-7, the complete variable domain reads EPEVTQTPSHQVTQMGQEVILRCVPISNHLYFYWYRQILGQKVEFLVSFYNNEISEKSEIFDDQFSVERPDGSNFTLKIRSTKLEDSAMYFCATNRGDRSYEQYFGPGTRLTVT.

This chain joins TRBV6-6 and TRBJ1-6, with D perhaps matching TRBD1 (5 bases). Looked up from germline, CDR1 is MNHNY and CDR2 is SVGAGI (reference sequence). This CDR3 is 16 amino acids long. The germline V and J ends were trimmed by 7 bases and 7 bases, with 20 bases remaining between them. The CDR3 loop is CASTRRSGGTNSPLHF. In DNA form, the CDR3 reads TGTGCCAGCACCCGCCGCTCGGGGGGAACGAATTCACCCCTCCACTTT.

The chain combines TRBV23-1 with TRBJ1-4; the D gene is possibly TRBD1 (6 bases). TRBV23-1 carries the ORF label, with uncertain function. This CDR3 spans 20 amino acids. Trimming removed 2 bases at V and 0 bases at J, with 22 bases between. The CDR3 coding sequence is TGCGCCAGCAGTCAAGTCAAAGCGGGACACTATTTTGCAACTAATGAAAAACTGTTTTTT. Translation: CASSQVKAGHYFATNEKLFF.

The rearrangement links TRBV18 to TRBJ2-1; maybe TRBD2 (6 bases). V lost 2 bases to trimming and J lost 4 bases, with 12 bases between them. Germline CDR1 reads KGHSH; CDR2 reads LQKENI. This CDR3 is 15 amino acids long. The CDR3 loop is CASSPGGTHYNEQFF. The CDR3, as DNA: TGTGCCAGCTCACCAGGCGGGACTCATTACAATGAGCAGTTCTTC.

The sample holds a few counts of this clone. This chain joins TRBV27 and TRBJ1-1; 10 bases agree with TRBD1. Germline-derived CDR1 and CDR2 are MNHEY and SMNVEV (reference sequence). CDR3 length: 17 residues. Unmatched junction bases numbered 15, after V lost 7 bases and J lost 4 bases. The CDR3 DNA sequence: TGTGCCAGCAAATCCATGACAGGGGGCGCGAAGGGCACTGAAGCTTTCTTT. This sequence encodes CASKSMTGGAKGTEAFF.

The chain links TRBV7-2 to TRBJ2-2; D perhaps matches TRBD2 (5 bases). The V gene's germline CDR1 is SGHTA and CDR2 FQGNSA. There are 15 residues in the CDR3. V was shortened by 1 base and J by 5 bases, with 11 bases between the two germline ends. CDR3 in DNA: TGTGCCAGCAGCTTAGGGTCGGGGTGGACCGGGGAGCTGTTTTTT. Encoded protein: CASSLGSGWTGELFF.

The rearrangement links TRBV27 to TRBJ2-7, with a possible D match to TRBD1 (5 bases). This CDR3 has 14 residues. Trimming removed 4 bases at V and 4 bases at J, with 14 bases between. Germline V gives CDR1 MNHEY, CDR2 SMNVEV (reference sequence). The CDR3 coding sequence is TGTGCCAGCAGTTACACTGGGGCGTCTTACGAGCAGTACTTC. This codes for CASSYTGASYEQYF.

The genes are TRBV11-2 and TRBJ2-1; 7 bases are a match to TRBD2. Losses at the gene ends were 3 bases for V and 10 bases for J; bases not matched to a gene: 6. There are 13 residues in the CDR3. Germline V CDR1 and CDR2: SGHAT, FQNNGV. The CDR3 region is CASSFRGEGEQFF. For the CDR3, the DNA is TGTGCCAGCAGCTTCCGGGGGGAAGGGGAGCAGTTCTTC. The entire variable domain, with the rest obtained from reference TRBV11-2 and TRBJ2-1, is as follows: EAGVAQSPRYKIIEKRQSVAFWCNPISGHATLYWYQQILGQGPKLLIQFQNNGVVDDSQLPKDRFSAERLKGVDSTLKIQPAKLEDSAVYLCASSFRGEGEQFFGPGTRLTVL.

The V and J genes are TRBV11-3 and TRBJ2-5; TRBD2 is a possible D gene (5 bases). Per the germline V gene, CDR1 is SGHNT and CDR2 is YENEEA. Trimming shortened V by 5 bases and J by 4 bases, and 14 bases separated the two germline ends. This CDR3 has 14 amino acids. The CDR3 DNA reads TGTGCCAGCAGCCTCATGGGGAGCAGAGAGACCCAGTACTTC. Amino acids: CASSLMGSRETQYF. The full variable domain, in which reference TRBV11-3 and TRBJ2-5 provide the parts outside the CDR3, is EAGVVQSPRYKIIEKKQPVAFWCNPISGHNTLYWYLQNLGQGPELLIRYENEEAVDDSQLPKDRFSAERLKGVDSTLKIQPAELGDSAVYLCASSLMGSRETQYFGPGTRLLVL.

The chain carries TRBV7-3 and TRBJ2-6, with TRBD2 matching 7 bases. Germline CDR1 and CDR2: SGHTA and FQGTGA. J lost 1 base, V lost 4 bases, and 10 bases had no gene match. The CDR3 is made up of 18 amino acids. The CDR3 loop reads CASSSMGGVWSGANVLTF. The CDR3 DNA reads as TGTGCCAGCAGCTCAATGGGGGGGGTATGGTCTGGGGCCAACGTCCTGACTTTC.

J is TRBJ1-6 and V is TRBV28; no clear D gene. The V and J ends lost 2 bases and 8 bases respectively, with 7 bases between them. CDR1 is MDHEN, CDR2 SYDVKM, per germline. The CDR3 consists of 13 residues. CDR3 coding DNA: TGTGCCAGCAGTTTAAATGCGTATTCACCCCTCCACTTT. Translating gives CASSLNAYSPLHF.

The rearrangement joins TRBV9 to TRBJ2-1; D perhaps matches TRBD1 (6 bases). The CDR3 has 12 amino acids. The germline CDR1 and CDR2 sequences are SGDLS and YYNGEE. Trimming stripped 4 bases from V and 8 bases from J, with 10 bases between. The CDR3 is CASSLRTDEQFF. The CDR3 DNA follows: TGTGCCAGCAGCCTGAGGACAGATGAGCAGTTCTTC.